This T cell receptor beta chain emerged from a study of T cells in localized non-small cell lung cancer (dated by TCRdb to the early 2020s). With regard to the full study: The study examined T cell repertoires in a few hundred patients with early-stage NSCLC and compared tumors with uninvolved tumor-adjacent lungs. The cohort comprised 236 treatment-naïve NSCLC patients with resected, localized lung tumors. The mean age of the NSCLC patients was approximately 71 years, with 120 to 150 men and around 110 women.

TCR beta CDR3 regions were sequenced from DNA using the immunoSEQ Assay. The original pipeline was this. T cell density was computed as TCR beta template counts normalized to usable DNA estimated by amplifying housekeeping genes. Richness was estimated using the preseqR package, with extrapolation to 400,000 templates for PBMC samples and to 120,000 templates for tissue samples. Clonality was taken to be one minus Pielou's evenness. To identify tissue-enriched TCRs, differential abundance testing was run on productive amino-acid clonotypes with a minimum total count of 5 and an alpha of 0.1. Repertoire overlap between compartments was quantified with the Jaccard Index and Morisita Overlap Index. GLIPH grouped TCR beta CDR3s together with public tetramer-defined viral CDR3s, and a viral motif had to include at least three viral sequences and also show V-gene enrichment. Here the immuneACCESS table is served through TCRdb, limited to in-frame sequences with V and J called. Missing clones are a known gap in these copies; in checked studies unresolved V genes cover under half, and the rest lacks a known reason. V and J calls plus clone size are reproduced from that table; the DNA served to infer D and trimming. In this sample the table shows tens of thousands of clones, roughly 75% of which occur a single time. 33% of the sample comes from the top ten.

The full study reports these points: Because multi-region sequencing of the tumors was not done, intratumor heterogeneity could not be ruled out. Uninvolved tumor-adjacent lung showed the highest T cell clonality, higher than tumor, which suggests more focused antigenic responses in the uninvolved tumor-adjacent lung. Since the design was exploratory, TCR variables were selected using unadjusted p-values with no false-discovery rate correction. Of the top 100 tumor clones, a median of roughly 60 were detected in paired uninvolved adjacent lung; about 26 were also among that lung's top 100. Longer overall survival was associated with higher T cell density in blood, whereas shorter survival was associated with higher clonality in adjacent lung.

As to this clone: The antigen it recognizes is unknown. No quality values exist for individual bases; no much larger clone is one base distant.

At diagnosis, peripheral blood, uninvolved tumor-adjacent lung and tumor were collected and were preserved as a mix of fresh-frozen and FFPE material. For TCR repertoire profiling, blood samples were analyzed as peripheral blood mononuclear cells. Trimming at the junction amounts to 7 bases on V and 4 bases on J, and the germline ends lie 5 bases apart. The CDR3 spans 11 residues, from the cysteine through the phenylalanine. Here the CDR3 DNA is all that survives: 33 bases in frame from base 1. Via the germline V gene, CDR1 is MGHDK and CDR2 SYGVNS. Source: peripheral blood, taken before any cancer treatment. Recombination connected TRBV25-1 to TRBJ1-3; the D gene cannot be resolved reliably. The sequence was collected from a male donor aged 60 or over with stage II squamous cell lung carcinoma. This receptor carries the CDR3 CASKGGNTIYF. The nucleotides read TGTGCCAGCAAAGGAGGAAACACCATATATTTT. Reference TRBV25-1 and TRBJ1-3 genes cover what lies past the CDR3, so the full variable domain is EADIYQTPRYLVIGTGKKITLECSQTMGHDKMYWYQQDPGMELHLIHYSYGVNSTEKGDLSSESTVSRIRTEHFPLTLESARPSHTSQYLCASKGGNTIYFGEGSWLTVV.